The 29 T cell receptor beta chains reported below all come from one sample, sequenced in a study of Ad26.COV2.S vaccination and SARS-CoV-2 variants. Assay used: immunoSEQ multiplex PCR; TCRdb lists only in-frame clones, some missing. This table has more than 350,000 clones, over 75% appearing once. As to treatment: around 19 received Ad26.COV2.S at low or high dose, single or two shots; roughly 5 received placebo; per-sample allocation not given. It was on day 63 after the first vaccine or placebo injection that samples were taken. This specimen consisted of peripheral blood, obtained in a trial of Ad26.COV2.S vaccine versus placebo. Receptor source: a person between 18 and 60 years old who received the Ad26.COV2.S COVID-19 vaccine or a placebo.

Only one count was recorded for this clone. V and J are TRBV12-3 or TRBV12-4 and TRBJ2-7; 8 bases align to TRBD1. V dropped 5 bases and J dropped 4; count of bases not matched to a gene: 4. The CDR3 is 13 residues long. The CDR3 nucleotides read TGTGCCAGCAGTCTGGGACAGGTTTACGAGCAGTACTTC. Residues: CASSLGQVYEQYF.

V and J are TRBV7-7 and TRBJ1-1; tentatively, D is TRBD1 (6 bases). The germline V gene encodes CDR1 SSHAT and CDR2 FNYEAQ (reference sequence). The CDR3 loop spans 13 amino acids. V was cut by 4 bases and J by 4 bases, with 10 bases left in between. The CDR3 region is CASSSDRSTEAFF. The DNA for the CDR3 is TGTGCCAGCAGCTCCGACAGGAGCACTGAAGCTTTCTTT.

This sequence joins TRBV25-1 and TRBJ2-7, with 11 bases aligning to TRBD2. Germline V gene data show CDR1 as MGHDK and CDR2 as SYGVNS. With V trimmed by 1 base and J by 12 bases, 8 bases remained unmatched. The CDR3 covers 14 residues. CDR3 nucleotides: TGTGCCAGCAGTGAATTGGGACTAGCGGAGCATACGTACTTC. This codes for CASSELGLAEHTYF.

The DNA for the CDR3 is TGTGCCAGCAGTTACTCTTTAGAGAACACCGGGGAGCTGTTTTTT. It specifies CASSYSLENTGELFF. The chain is built from TRBV6-6 and TRBJ2-2; D is uncertain. Germline V gene lookup returns CDR1 MNHNY and CDR2 SVGAGI (reference sequence). V dropped 0 bases and J dropped 1 base, with 6 bases sitting between them. The CDR3 is made up of 15 amino acids.

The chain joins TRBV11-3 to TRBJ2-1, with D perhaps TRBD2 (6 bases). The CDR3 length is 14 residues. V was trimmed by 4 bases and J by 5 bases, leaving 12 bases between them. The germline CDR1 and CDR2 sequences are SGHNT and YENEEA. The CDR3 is CASSSTRAHNEQFF. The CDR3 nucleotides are TGTGCCAGCAGCTCGACTAGGGCCCACAATGAGCAGTTCTTC.

CDR3 nucleotide sequence: TGTGCCTGGAGTCTCGGAAATACGCAGTATTTT. The encoded protein is CAWSLGNTQYF. This chain connects TRBV30 to TRBJ2-3; D not resolved. The germline V and J ends were trimmed by 2 bases and 7 bases, with 7 bases remaining between them. The V gene's germline CDR1 is GTSNPN and CDR2 SVGIG (reference sequence). The CDR3 contains 11 residues.

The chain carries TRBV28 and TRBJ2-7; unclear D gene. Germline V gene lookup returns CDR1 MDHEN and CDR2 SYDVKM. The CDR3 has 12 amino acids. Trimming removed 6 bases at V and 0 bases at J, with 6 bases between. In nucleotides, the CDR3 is TGTGCCAGCAGGCCTCCCTCCTACGAGCAGTACTTC. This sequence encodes CASRPPSYEQYF.

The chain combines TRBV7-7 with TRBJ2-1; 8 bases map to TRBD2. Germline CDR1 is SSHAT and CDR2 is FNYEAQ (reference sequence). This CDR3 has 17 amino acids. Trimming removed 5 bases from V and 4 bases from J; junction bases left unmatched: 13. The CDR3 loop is CASSPQSLAGGYNEQFF. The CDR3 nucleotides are TGTGCCAGCAGCCCCCAAAGTCTAGCGGGTGGATACAATGAGCAGTTCTTC.

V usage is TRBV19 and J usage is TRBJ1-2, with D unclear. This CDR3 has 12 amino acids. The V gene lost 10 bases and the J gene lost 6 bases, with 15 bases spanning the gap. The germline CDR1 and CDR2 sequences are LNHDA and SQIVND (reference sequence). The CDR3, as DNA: TGTGCCATTCCATATCCAAGGGATGGCTACACCTTC. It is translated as CAIPYPRDGYTF.

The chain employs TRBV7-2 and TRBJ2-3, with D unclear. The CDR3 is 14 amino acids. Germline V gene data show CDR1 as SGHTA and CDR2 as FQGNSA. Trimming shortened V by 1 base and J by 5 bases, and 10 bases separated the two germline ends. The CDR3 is CASSLGLLQDTQYF. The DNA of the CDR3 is TGTGCCAGCAGCTTAGGTCTCTTGCAAGATACGCAGTATTTT.

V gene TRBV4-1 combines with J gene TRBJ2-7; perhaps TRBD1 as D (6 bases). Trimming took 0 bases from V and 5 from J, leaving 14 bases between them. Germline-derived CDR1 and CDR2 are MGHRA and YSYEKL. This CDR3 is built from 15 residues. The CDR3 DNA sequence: TGCGCCAGCAGCCAAGACAGGGACACTGGAAACGAGCAGTACTTC. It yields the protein CASSQDRDTGNEQYF.

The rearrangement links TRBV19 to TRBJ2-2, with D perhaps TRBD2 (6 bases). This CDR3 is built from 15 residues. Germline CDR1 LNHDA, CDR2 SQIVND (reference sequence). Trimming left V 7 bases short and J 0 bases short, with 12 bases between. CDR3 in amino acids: CASTEGPPNTGELFF. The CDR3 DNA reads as TGTGCCAGTACGGAGGGGCCGCCGAACACCGGGGAGCTGTTTTTT. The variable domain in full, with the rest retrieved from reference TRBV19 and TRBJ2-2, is DGGITQSPKYLFRKEGQNVTLSCEQNLNHDAMYWYRQDPGQGLRLIYYSQIVNDFQKGDIAEGYSVSREKKESFPLTVTSAQKNPTAFYLCASTEGPPNTGELFFGEGSRLTVL.

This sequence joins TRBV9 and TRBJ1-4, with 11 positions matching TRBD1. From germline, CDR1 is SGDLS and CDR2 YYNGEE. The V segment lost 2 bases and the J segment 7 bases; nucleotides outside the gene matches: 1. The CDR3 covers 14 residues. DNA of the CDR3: TGTGCCAGCAGCGTCGGGACAGGGGGTGAAAAACTGTTTTTT. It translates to CASSVGTGGEKLFF.

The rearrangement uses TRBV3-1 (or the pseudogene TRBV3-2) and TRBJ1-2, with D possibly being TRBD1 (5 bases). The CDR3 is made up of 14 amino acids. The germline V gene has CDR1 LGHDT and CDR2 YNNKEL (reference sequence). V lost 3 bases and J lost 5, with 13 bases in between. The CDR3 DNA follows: TGTGCCAGCAGCCACCGGGACCTTAGGTATGGCTACACCTTC. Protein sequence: CASSHRDLRYGYTF.

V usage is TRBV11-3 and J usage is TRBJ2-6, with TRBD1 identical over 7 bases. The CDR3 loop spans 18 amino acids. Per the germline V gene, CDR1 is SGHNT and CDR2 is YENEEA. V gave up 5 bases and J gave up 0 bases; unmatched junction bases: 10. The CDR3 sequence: CASSRQGLGASGANVLTF. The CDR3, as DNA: TGTGCCAGCAGCCGACAGGGCCTAGGTGCCTCTGGGGCCAACGTCCTGACTTTC.

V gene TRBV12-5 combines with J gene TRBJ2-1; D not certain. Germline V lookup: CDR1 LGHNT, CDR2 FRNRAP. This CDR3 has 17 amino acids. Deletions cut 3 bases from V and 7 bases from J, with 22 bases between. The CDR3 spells CASGLQTALPSRNEQFF. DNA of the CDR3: TGTGCTAGTGGTTTACAAACAGCCCTACCCTCTCGAAATGAGCAGTTCTTC.

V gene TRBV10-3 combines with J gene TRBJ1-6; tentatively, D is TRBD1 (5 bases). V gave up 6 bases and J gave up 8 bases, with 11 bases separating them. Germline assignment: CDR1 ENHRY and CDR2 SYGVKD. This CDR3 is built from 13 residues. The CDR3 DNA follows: TGTGCCATCAGCGGGACTGCCGATTCACCCCTCCACTTT. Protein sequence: CAISGTADSPLHF.

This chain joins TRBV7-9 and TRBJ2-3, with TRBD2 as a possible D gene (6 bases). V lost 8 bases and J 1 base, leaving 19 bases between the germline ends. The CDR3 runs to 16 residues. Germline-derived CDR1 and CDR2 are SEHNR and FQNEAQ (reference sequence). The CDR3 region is CASLNLGEDGTDTQYF. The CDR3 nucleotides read TGTGCCAGCTTAAATCTAGGGGAGGATGGCACAGATACGCAGTATTTT.

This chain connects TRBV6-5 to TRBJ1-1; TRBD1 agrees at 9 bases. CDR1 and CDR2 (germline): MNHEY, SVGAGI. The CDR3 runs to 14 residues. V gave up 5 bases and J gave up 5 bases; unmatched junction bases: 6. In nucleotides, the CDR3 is TGTGCCAGCAGTCCTTTCGACAGGGGGACTGAAGCTTTCTTT. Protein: CASSPFDRGTEAFF.

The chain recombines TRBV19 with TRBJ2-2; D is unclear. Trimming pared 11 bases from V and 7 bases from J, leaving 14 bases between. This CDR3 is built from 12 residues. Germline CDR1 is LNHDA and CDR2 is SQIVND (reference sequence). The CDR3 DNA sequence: TGTGCCGGGTCTACTATGGGCGGGGAGCTGTTTTTT. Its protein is CAGSTMGGELFF.

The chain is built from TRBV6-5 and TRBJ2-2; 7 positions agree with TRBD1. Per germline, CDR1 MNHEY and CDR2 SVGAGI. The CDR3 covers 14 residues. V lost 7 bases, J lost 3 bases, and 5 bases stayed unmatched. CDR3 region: CASTSGQHTGELFF. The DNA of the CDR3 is TGTGCCAGCACCTCGGGACAGCACACCGGGGAGCTGTTTTTT.

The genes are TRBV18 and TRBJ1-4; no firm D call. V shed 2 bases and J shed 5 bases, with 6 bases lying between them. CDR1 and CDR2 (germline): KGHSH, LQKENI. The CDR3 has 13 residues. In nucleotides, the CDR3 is TGTGCCAGCTCACCAACCGAAAATGAAAAACTGTTTTTT. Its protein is CASSPTENEKLFF. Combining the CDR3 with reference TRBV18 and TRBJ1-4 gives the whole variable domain NAGVMQNPRHLVRRRGQEARLRCSPMKGHSHVYWYRQLPEEGLKFMVYLQKENIIDESGMPKERFSAEFPKEGPSILRIQQVVRGDSAAYFCASSPTENEKLFFGSGTQLSVL.

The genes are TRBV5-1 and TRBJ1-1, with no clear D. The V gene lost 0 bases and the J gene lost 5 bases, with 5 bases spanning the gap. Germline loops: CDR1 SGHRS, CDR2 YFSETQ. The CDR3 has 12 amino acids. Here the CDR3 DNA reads TGCGCCAGCAGCTTGGACAGAACTGAAGCTTTCTTT. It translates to CASSLDRTEAFF.

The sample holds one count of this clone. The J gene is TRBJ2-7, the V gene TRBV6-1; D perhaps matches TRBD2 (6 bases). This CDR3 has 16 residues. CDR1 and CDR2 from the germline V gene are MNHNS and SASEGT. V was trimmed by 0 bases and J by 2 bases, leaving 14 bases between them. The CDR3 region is CASSEAGGAGAYEQYF. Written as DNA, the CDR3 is TGTGCCAGCAGTGAAGCGGGGGGAGCGGGCGCCTACGAGCAGTACTTC.

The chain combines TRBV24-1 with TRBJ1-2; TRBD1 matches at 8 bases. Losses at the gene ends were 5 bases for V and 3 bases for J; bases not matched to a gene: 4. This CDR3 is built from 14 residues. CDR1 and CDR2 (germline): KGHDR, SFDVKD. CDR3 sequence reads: CATSAAGGDYGYTF. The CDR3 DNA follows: TGTGCCACCAGTGCTGCAGGGGGCGACTATGGCTACACCTTC.

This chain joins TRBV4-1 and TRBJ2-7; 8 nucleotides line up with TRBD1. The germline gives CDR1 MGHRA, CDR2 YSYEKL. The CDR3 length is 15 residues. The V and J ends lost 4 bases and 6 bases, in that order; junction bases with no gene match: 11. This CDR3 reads CASSPPGAGGAEQYF. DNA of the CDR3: TGCGCCAGCAGCCCCCCTGGGGCAGGGGGCGCCGAGCAGTACTTC.

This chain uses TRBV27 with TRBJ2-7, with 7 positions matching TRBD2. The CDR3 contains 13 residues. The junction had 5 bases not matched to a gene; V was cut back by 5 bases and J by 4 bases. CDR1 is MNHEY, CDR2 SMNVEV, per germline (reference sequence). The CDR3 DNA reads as TGTGCCAGCAGTGGGTGGGGGGGGTACGAGCAGTACTTC. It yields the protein CASSGWGGYEQYF.

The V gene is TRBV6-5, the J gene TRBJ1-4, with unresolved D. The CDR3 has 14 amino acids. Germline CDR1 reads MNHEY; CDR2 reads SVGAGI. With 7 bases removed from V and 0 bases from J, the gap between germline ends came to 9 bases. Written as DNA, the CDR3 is TGTGCCAGCACCGATGTTGCAACTAATGAAAAACTGTTTTTT. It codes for CASTDVATNEKLFF.

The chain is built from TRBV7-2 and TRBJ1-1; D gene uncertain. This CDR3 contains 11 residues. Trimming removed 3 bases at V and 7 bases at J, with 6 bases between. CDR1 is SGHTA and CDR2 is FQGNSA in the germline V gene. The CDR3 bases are TGTGCCAGCAGCTTTTACAGTGAAGCTTTCTTT. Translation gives CASSFYSEAFF.